This T cell receptor beta chain was sequenced in a study of T cell responses to AZD1222 COVID-19 vaccine. Study results and limitations: Among spike-specific TCRs, nearly half reportedly target unmutated variant regions. When two AZD1222 doses had been given, Spike-specific TCR breadth and depth rose. None of the repertoires were sampled until the peak T cell response had passed. Donor demographics were predominantly white British with a female majority; clonal diversity may be underestimated.

Germline V gene data show CDR1 as KGHSH and CDR2 as LQKENI. V was cut by 2 bases and J by 5 bases, with 7 bases left in between. The CDR3 loop spans 13 amino acids. Sequenced by immunoSEQ multiplex PCR; TCRdb stores in-frame clones only, minus some. The table lists 140,000 or so clones, around 90% of them singletons. Regarding this clone: Its antigen is still unknown.

This receptor was taken from an adult who received the MenACWY meningococcal vaccine as a control. This material consisted of peripheral blood, taken 28 days after the second dose of the MenACWY control vaccine. The chain uses TRBV18 and TRBJ1-5; possible D gene TRBD1, 6 bases. The CDR3 region has the DNA TGTGCCAGCTCACCAGAGGGGGATCAGCCCCAGCATTTT. Translating it yields CASSPEGDQPQHF.